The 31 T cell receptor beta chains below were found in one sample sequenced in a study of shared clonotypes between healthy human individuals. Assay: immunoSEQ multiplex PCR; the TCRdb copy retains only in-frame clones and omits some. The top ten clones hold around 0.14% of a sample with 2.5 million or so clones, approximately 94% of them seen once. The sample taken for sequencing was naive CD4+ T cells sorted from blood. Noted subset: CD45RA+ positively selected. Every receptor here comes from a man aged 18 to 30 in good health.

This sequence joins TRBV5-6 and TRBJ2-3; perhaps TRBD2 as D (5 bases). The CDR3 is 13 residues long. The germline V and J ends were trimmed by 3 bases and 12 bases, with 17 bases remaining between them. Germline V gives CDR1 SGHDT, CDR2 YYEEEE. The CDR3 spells CASSSPSGSTQYF. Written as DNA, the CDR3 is TGTGCCAGCAGCTCCCCCTCGGGGTCGACACAGTATTTT.

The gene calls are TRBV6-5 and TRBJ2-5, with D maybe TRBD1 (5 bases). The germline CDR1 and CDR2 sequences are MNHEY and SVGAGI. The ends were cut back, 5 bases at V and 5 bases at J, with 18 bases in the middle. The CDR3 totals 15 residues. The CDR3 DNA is TGTGCCAGCAGTACATCAGGGATTTCGGTGGAGACCCAGTACTTC. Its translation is CASSTSGISVETQYF.

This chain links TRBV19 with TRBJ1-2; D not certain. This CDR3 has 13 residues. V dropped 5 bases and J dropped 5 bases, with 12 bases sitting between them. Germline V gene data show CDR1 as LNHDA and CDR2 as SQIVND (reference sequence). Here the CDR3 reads CASSGQEEYGYTF. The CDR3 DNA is TGTGCCAGTAGTGGGCAGGAGGAGTATGGCTACACCTTC.

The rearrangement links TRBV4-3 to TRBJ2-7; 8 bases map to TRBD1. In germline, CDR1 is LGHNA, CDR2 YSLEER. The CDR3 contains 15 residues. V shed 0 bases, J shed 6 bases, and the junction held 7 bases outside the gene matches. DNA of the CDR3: TGCGCCAGCAGCCAAGAGGCAGGGGGCACTAGCGAGCAGTACTTC. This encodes CASSQEAGGTSEQYF.

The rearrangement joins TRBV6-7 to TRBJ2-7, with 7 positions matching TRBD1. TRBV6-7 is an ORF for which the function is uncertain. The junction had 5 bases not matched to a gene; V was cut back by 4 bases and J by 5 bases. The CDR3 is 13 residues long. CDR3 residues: CASSCNRGDEQYF. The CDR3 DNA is TGTGCCAGCAGTTGCAACAGGGGTGACGAGCAGTACTTC.

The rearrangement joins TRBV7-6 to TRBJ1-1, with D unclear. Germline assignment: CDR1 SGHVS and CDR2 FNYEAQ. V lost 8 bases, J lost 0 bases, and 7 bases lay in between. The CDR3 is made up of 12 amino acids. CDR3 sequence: CASVAVNTEAFF. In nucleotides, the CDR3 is TGTGCCAGCGTGGCAGTGAACACTGAAGCTTTCTTT.

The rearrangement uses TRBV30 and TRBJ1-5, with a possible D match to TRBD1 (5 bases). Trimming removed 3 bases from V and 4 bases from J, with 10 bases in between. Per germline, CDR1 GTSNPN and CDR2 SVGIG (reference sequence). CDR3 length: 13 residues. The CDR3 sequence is CAWSAPGNQPQHF. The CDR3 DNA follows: TGTGCCTGGAGCGCGCCAGGGAATCAGCCCCAGCATTTT.

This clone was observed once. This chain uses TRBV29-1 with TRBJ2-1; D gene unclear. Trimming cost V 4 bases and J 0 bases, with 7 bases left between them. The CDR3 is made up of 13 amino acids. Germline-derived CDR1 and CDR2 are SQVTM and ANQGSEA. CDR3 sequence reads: CSVASSSYNEQFF. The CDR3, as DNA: TGCAGCGTTGCGTCCAGCTCCTACAATGAGCAGTTCTTC.

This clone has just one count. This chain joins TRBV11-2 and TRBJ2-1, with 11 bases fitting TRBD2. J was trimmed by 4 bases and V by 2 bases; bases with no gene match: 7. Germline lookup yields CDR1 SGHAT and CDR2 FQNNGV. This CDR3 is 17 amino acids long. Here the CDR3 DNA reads TGTGCCAGCAGCTTACAGCTGACTAGCGGGAAATACAATGAGCAGTTCTTC. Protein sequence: CASSLQLTSGKYNEQFF.

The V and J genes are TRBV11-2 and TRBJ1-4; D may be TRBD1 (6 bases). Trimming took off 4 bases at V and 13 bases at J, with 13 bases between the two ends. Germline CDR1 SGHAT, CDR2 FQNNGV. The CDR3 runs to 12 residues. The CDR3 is CASSSLGGGLFF. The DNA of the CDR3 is TGTGCCAGCAGCTCACTGGGAGGGGGACTGTTTTTT.

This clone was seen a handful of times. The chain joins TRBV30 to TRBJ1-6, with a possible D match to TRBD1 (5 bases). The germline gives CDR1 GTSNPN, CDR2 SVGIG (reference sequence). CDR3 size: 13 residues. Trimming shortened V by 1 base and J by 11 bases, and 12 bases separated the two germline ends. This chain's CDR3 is CAWSAQGSTPLHF. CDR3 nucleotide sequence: TGTGCCTGGAGTGCGCAGGGTAGTACACCCCTCCACTTT.

The CDR3 region is CASSRSDTTGNTEAFF. For the CDR3, the DNA is TGCGCCAGCAGCCGGAGCGACACAACAGGGAACACTGAAGCTTTCTTT. This chain links TRBV5-1 with TRBJ1-1, with D tentatively TRBD1 (5 bases). V dropped 4 bases and J dropped 1 base, with 17 bases sitting between them. Germline CDR1 is SGHRS and CDR2 is YFSETQ. This CDR3 spans 16 amino acids. The complete variable domain, with remaining parts taken from reference TRBV5-1 and TRBJ1-1, reads KAGVTQTPRYLIKTRGQQVTLSCSPISGHRSVSWYQQTPGQGLQFLFEYFSETQRNKGNFPGRFSGRQFSNSRSEMNVSTLELGDSALYLCASSRSDTTGNTEAFFGQGTRLTVV.

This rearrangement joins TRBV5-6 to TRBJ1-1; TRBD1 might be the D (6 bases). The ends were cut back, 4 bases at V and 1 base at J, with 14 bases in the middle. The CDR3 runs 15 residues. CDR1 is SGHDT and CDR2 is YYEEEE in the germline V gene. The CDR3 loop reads CASSHEGGSNTEAFF. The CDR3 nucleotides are TGTGCCAGCAGCCACGAGGGGGGATCGAACACTGAAGCTTTCTTT.

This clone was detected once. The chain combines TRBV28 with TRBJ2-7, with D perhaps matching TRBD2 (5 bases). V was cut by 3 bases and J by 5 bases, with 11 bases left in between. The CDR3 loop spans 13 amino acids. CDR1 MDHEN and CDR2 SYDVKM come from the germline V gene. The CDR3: CASSLTGTHEQYF. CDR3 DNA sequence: TGTGCCAGCAGTTTGACGGGAACCCACGAGCAGTACTTC.

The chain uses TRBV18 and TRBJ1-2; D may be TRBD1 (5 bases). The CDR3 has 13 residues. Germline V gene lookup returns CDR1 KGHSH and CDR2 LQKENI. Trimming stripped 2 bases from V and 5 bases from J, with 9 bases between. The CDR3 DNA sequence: TGTGCCAGCTCACCAGACGGGGCTTATGGCTACACCTTC. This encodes CASSPDGAYGYTF. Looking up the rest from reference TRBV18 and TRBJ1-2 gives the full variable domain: NAGVMQNPRHLVRRRGQEARLRCSPMKGHSHVYWYRQLPEEGLKFMVYLQKENIIDESGMPKERFSAEFPKEGPSILRIQQVVRGDSAAYFCASSPDGAYGYTFGSGTRLTVV.

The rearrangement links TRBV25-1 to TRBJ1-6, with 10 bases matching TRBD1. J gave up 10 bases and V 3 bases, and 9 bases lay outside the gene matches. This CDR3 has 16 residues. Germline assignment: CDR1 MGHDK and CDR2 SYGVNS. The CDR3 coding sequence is TGTGCCAGCAGTGACGATCGACAGGGGGCAAAATCACCCCTCCACTTT. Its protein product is CASSDDRQGAKSPLHF.

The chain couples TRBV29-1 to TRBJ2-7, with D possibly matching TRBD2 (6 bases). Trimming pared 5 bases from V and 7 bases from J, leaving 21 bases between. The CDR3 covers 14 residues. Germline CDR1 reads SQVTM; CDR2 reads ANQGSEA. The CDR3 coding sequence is TGCAGCGTTTCTTCTCTAGCGTTCCCCGGGGAGCAGTACTTC. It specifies CSVSSLAFPGEQYF.

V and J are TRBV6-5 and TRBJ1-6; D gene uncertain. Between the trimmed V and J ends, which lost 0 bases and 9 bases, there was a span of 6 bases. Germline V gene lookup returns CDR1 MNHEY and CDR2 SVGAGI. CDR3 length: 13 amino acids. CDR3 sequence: CASSYSGVSPLHF. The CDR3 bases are TGTGCCAGCAGTTACTCGGGAGTTTCACCCCTCCACTTT.

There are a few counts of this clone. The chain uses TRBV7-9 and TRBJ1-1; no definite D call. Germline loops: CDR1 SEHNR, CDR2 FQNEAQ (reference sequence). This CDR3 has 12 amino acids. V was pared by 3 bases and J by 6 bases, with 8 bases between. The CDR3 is CASSLLGSEAFF. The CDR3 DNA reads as TGTGCCAGCAGCTTGTTGGGTTCTGAAGCTTTCTTT.

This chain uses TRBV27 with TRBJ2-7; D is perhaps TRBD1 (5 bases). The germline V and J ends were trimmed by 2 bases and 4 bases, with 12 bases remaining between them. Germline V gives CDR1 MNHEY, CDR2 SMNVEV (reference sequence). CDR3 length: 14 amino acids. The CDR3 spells CASSLGRGAYEQYF. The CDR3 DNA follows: TGTGCCAGCAGTTTAGGAAGGGGCGCTTACGAGCAGTACTTC.

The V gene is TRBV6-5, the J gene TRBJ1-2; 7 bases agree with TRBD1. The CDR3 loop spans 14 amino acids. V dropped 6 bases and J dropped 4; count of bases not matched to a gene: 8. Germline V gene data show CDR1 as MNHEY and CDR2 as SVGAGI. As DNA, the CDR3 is TGTGCCAGCAGAAGGGACAGACCTTTCTATGGCTACACCTTC. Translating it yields CASRRDRPFYGYTF.

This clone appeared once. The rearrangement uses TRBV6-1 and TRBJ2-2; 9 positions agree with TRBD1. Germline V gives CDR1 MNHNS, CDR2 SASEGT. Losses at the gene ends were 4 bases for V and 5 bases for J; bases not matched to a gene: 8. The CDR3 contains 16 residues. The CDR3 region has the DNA TGTGCCAGCAGTGGGTTCGGACAGGGGAGGACCGGGGAGCTGTTTTTT. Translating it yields CASSGFGQGRTGELFF.

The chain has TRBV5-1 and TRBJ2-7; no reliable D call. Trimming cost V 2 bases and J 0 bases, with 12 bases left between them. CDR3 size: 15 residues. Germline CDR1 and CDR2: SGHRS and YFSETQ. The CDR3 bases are TGCGCCAGCAGCTTTGGTACATCTCGCTCCTACGAGCAGTACTTC. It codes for CASSFGTSRSYEQYF. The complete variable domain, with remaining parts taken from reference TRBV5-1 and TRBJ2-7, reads KAGVTQTPRYLIKTRGQQVTLSCSPISGHRSVSWYQQTPGQGLQFLFEYFSETQRNKGNFPGRFSGRQFSNSRSEMNVSTLELGDSALYLCASSFGTSRSYEQYFGPGTRLTVT.

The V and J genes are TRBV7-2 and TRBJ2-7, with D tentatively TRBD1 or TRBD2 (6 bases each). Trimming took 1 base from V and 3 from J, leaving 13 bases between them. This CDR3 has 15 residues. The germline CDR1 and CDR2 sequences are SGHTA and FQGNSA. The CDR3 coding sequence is TGTGCCAGCAGCTTAGTTCCGGGGGCGGGCTACGAGCAGTACTTC. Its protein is CASSLVPGAGYEQYF. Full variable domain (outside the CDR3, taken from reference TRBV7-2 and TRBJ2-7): GAGVSQSPSNKVTEKGKDVELRCDPISGHTALYWYRQSLGQGLEFLIYFQGNSAPDKSGLPSDRFSAERTGGSVSTLTIQRTQQEDSAVYLCASSLVPGAGYEQYFGPGTRLTVT.

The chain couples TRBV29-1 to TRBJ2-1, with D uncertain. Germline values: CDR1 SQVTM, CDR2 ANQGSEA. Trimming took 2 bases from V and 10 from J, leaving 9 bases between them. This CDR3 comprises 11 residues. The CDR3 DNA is TGCAGCGTTGAAAGGTTCAGGGAGCAGTTCTTC. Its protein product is CSVERFREQFF.

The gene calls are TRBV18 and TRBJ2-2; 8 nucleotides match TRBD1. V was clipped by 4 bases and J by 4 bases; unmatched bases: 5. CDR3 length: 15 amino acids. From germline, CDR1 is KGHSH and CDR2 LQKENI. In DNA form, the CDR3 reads TGTGCCAGCTCACGAGGGACAGGCGCCACCGGGGAGCTGTTTTTT. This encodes CASSRGTGATGELFF.

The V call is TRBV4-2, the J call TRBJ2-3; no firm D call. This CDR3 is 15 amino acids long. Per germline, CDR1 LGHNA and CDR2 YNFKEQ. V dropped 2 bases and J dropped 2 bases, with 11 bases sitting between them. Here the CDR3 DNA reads TGTGCCAGCAGCCAACCAACGGGTTCCACAGATACGCAGTATTTT. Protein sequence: CASSQPTGSTDTQYF.

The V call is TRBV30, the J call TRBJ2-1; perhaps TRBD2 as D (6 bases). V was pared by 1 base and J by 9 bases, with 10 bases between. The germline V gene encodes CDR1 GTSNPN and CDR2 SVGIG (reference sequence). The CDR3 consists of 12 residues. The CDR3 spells CAWSDGAGEQFF. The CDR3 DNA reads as TGTGCCTGGAGTGACGGAGCGGGTGAGCAGTTCTTC. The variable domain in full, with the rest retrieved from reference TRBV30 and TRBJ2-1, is SQTIHQWPATLVQPVGSPLSLECTVEGTSNPNLYWYRQAAGRGLQLLFYSVGIGQISSEVPQNLSASRPQDRQFILSSKKLLLSDSGFYLCAWSDGAGEQFFGPGTRLTVL.

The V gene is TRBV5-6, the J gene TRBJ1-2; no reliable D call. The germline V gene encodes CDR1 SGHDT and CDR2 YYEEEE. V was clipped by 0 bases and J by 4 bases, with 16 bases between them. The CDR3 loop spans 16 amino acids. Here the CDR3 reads CASSLEATTMGYGYTF. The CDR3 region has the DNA TGTGCCAGCAGCTTGGAAGCCACCACGATGGGCTATGGCTACACCTTC.

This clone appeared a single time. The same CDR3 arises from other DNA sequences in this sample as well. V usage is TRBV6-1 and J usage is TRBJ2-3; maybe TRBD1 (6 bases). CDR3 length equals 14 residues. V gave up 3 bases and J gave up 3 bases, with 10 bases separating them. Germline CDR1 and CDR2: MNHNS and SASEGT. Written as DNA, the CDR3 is TGTGCCAGCAGTGAGGGGGCAGGGACAGATACGCAGTATTTT. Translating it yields CASSEGAGTDTQYF.

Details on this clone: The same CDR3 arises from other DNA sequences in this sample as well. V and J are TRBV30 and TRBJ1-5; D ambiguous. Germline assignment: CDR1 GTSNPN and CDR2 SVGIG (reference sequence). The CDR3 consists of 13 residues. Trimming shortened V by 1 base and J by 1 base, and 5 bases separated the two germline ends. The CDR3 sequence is CAWSGGSNQPQHF. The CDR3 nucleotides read TGTGCCTGGAGTGGAGGAAGCAATCAGCCCCAGCATTTT.